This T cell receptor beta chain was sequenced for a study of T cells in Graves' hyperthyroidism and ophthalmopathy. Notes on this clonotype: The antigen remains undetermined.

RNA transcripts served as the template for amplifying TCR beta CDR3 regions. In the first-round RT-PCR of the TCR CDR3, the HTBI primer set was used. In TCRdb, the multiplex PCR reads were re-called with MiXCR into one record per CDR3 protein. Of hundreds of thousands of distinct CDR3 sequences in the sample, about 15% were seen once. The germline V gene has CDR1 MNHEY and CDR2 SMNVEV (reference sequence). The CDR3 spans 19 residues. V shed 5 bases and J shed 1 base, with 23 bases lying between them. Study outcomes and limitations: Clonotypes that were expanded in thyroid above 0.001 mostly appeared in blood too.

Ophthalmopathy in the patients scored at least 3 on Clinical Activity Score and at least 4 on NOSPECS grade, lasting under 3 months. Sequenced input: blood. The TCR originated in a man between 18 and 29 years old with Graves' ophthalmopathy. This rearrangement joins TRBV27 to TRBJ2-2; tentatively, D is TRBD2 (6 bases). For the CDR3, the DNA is TGTGCCAGCAGTCCCACAGATCTACGTGCGGGGATGAACACCGGGGAGCTGTTTTTT. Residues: CASSPTDLRAGMNTGELFF.